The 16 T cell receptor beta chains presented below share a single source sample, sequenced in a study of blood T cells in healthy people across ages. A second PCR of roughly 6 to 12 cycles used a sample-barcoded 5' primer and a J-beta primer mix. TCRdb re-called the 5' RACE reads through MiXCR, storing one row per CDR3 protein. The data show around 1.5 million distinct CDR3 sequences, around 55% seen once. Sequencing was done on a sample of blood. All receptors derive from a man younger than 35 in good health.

The CDR3 protein is CASSSRDRGNTDTQYF. The CDR3 coding sequence is TGTGCCAGCAGCTCCCGGGACAGGGGAAACACAGATACGCAGTATTTT. The rearrangement links TRBV7-9 to TRBJ2-3, with TRBD1 matching 10 bases. The germline gives CDR1 SEHNR, CDR2 FQNEAQ (reference sequence). The CDR3 runs to 16 residues. V was clipped by 4 bases and J by 2 bases; unmatched bases: 6.

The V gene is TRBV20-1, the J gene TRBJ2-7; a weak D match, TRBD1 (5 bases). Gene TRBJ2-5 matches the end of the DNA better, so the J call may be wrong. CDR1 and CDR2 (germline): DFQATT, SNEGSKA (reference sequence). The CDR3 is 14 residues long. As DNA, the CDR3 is TGCAGTGCTAGAATTCAGGGCTGGGTGGAGACCCAGTACTTC. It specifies CSARIQGWVETQYF.

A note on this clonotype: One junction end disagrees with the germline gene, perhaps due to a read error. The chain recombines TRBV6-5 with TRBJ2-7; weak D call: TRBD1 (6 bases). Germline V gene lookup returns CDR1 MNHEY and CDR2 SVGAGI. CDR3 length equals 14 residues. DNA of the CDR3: TGTGCCAGCAGCGTACAGGGACCCCCTTACGAGCAGTACTTT. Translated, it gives CASSVQGPPYEQYF.

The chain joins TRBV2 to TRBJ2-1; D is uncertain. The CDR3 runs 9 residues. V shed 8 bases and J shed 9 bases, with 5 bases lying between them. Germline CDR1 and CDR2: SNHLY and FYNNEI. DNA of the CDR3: TGTGCCAGCGGTCGTGAGCAGTTCTTC. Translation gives CASGREQFF.

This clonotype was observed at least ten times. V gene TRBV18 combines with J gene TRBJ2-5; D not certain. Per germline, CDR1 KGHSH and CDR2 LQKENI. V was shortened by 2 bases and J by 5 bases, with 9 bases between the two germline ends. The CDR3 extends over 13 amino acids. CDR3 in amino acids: CASSPRGLETQYF. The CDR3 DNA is TGTGCCAGCTCACCAAGAGGTCTGGAGACCCAGTACTTC.

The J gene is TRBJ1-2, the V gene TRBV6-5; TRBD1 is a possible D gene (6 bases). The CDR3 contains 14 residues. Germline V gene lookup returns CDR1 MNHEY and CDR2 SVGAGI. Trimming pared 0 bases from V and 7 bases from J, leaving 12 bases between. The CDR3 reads CASSYSSGTSGYTF. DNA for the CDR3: TGTGCCAGCAGTTACTCGTCCGGGACATCTGGCTACACCTTC.

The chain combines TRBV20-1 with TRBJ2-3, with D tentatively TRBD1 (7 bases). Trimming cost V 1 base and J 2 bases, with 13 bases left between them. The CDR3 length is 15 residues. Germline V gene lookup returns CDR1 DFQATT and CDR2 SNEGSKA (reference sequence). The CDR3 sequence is CSARGRDRPTDTQYF. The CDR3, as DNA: TGCAGTGCTAGAGGGAGGGACAGACCCACAGATACGCAGTATTTT.

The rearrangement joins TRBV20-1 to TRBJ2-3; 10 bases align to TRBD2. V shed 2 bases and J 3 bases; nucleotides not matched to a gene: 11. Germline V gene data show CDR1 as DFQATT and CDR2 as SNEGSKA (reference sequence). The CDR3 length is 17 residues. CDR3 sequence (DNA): TGCAGTGCTAGATTGGTGACTAGCGGGCTTCGGACAGATACGCAGTATTTT. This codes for CSARLVTSGLRTDTQYF.

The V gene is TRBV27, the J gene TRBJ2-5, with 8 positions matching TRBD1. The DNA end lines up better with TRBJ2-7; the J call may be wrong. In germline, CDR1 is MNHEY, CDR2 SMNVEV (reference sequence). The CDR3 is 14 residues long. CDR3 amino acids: CASSHQGAYYEQYF. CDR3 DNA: TGTGCCAGCAGCCATCAGGGGGCCTACTACGAGCAGTACTTC.

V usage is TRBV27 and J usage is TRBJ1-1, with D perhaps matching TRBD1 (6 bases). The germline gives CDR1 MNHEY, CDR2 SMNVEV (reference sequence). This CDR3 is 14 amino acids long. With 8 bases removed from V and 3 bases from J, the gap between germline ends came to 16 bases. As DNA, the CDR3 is TGTGCCAGCCACAGAGGGGGAAGGGACACTGAAGCTTTCTTT. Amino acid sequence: CASHRGGRDTEAFF.

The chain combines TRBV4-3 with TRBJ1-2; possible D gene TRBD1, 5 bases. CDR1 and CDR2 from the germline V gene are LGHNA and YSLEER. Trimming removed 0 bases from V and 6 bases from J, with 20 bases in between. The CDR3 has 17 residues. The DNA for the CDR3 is TGCGCCAGCAGCCAAGATAGGTCCCGGGGGGTTCGAAATGGCTACACCTTC. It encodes CASSQDRSRGVRNGYTF.

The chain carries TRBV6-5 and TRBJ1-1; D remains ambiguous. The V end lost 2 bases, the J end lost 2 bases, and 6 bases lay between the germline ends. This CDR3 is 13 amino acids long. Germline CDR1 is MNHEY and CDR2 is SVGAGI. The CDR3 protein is CASSYEPNTEAFF. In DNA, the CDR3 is TGTGCCAGCAGTTACGAGCCAAACACTGAAGCTTTCTTT.

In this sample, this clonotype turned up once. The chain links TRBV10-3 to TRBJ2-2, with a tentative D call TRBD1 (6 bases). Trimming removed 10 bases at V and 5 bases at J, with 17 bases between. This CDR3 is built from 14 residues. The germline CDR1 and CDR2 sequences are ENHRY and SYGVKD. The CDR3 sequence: CANSQGPVTGELFF. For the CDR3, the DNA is TGTGCCAACTCACAGGGTCCCGTGACCGGGGAGCTGTTTTTT.

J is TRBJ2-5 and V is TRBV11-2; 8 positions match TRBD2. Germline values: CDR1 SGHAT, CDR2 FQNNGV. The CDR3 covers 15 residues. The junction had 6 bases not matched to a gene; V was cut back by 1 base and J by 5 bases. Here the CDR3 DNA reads TGTGCCAGCAGCTTAGCCCCGGGGGGGACGGAGACCCAGTACTTC. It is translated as CASSLAPGGTETQYF.

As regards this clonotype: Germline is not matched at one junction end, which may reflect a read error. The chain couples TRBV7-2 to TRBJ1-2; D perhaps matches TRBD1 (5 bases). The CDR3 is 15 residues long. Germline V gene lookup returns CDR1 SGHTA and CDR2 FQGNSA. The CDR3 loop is CASSKDNGPTYGCTF. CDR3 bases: TGTGCCAGCAGCAAGGACAACGGACCTACCTACGGCTGCACCTTC.

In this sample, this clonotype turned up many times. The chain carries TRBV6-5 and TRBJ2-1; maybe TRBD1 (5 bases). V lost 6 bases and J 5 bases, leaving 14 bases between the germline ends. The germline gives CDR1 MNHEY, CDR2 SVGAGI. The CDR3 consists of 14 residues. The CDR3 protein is CASSPQGGHNEQFF. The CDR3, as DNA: TGTGCCAGCAGCCCCCAGGGTGGGCACAATGAGCAGTTCTTC.